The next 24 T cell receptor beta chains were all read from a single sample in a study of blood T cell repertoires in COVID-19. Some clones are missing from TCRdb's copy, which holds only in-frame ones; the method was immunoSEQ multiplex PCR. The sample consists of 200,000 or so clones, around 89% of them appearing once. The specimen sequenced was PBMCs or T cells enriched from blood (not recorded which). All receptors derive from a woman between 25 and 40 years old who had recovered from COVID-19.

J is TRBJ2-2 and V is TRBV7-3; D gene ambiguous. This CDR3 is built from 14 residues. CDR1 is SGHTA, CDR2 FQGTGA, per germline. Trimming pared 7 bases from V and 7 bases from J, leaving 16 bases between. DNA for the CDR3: TGTGCCAGCACCTCGGGTCCTCCGGACGGGGAGCTGTTTTTT. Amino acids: CASTSGPPDGELFF.

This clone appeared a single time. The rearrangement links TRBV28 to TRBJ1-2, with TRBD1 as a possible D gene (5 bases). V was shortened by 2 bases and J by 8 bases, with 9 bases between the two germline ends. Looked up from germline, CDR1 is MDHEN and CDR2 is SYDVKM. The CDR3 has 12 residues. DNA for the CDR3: TGTGCCAGCAGTTTAGGGCCAGGGGGCTACACCTTC. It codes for CASSLGPGGYTF.

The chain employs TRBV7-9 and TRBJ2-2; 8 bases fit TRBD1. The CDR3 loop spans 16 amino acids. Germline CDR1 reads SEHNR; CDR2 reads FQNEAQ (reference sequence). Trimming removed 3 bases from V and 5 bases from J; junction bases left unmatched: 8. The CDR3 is CASSFPGDRPTGELFF. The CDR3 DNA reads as TGTGCCAGCAGCTTTCCAGGGGACAGGCCGACCGGGGAGCTGTTTTTT.

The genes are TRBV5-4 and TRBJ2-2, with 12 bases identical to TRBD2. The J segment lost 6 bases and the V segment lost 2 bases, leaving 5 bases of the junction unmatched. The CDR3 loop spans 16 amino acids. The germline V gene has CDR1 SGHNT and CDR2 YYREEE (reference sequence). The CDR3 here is CASSFGGLAGSGELFF. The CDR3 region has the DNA TGTGCCAGCAGCTTCGGTGGACTAGCGGGGTCCGGGGAGCTGTTTTTT.

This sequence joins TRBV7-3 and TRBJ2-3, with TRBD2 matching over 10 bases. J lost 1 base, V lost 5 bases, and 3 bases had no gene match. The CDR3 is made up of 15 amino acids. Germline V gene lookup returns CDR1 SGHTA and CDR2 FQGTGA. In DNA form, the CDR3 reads TGTGCCAGCAGCACCCTAGCGGGGGGCACAGATACGCAGTATTTT. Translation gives CASSTLAGGTDTQYF.

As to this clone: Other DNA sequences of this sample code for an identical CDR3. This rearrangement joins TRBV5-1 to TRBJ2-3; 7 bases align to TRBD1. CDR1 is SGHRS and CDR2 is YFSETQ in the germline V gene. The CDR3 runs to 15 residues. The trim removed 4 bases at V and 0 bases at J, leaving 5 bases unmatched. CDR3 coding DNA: TGCGCCAGCAGCCTAGGGGGCAAGAGCACAGATACGCAGTATTTT. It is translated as CASSLGGKSTDTQYF.

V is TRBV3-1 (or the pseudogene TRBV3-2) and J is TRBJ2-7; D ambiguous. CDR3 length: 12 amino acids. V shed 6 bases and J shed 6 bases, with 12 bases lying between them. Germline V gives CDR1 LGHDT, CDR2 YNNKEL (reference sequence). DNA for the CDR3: TGTGCCAGCAGTCACTATTCGGGCGAGCAGTACTTC. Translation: CASSHYSGEQYF.

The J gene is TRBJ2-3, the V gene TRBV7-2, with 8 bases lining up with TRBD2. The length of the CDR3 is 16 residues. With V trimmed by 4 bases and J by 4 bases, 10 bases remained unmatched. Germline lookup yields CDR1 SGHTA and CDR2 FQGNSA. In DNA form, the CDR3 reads TGTGCCAGCAGCTCCACTATGCCGGGGGGGGCAGATACGCAGTATTTT. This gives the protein CASSSTMPGGADTQYF.

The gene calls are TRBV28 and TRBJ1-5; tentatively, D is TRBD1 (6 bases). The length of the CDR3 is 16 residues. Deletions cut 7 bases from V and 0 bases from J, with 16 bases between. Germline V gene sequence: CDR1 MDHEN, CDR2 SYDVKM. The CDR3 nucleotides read TGTGCCAGCACCCCGGGGGGCTTTTATAGCAATCAGCCCCAGCATTTT. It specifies CASTPGGFYSNQPQHF. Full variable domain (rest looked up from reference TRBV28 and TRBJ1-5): DVKVTQSSRYLVKRTGEKVFLECVQDMDHENMFWYRQDPGLGLRLIYFSYDVKMKEKGDIPEGYSVSREKKERFSLILESASTNQTSMYLCASTPGGFYSNQPQHFGDGTRLSIL.

CDR3 bases: TGCGCCAGCAGCACCGACGGGACAGGGGATCAGCCCCAGCATTTT. Encoded protein: CASSTDGTGDQPQHF. The chain is built from TRBV5-1 and TRBJ1-5; 10 bases match TRBD1. Germline values: CDR1 SGHRS, CDR2 YFSETQ. The CDR3 length is 15 residues. With V trimmed by 4 bases and J by 5 bases, 6 bases remained unmatched.

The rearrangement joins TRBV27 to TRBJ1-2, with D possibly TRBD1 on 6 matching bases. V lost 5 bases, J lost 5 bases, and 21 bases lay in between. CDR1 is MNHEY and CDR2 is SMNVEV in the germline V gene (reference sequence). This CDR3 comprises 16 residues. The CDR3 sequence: CASSLLGKQGPYGYTF. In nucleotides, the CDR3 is TGTGCCAGCAGTCTATTAGGTAAACAGGGACCTTATGGCTACACCTTC.

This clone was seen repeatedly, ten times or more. In DNA form, the CDR3 reads TGTGCCAGCAGCTTAACCCGGACAGGGGGATACTCTGGAAACACCATATATTTT. It specifies CASSLTRTGGYSGNTIYF. The chain uses TRBV5-5 and TRBJ1-3; 10 bases are a match to TRBD1. Germline V gene data show CDR1 as SGHKS and CDR2 as YYEKEE (reference sequence). Germline trimming cut 2 bases from V and 0 bases from J; bases unmatched to any gene: 8. The CDR3 length is 18 residues.

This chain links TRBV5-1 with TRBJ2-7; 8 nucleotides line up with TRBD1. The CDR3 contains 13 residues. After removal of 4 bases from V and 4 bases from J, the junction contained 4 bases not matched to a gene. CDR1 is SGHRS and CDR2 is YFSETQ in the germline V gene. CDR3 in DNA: TGCGCCAGCAGCCCTCGGACAGGGTACGAGCAGTACTTC. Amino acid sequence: CASSPRTGYEQYF.

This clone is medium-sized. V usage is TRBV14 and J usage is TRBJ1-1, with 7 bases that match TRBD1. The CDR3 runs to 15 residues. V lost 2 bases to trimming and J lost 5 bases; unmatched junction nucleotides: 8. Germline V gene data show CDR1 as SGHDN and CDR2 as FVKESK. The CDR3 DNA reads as TGTGCCAGCAGCCAAAGCAGGGGGGCGAGGACTGAAGCTTTCTTT. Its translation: CASSQSRGARTEAFF.

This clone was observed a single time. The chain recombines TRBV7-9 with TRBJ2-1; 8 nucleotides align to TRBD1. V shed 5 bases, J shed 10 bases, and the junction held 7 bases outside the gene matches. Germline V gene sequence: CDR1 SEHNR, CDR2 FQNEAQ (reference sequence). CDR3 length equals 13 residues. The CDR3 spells CASSPRTGFEQFF. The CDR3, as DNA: TGTGCCAGCAGCCCACGGACAGGGTTCGAGCAGTTCTTC.

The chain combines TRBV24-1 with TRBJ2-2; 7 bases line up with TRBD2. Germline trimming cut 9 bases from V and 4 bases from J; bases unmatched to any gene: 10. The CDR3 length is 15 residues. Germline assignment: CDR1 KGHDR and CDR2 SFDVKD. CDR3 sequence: CATSPGLGVTGELFF. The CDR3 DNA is TGTGCCACCTCGCCCGGACTAGGGGTCACCGGGGAGCTGTTTTTT.

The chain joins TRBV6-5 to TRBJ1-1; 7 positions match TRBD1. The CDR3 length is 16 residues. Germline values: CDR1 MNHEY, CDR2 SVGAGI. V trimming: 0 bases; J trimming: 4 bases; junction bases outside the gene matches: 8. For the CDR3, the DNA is TGTGCCAGCAGTTACTCAGTCAGGGGGGTAGTCACTGAAGCTTTCTTT. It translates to CASSYSVRGVVTEAFF.

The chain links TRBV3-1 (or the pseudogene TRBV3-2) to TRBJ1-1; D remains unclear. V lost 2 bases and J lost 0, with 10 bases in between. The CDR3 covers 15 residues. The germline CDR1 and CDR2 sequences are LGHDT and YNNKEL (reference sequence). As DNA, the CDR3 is TGTGCCAGCAGCCAAAATGTCAGAATGAACACTGAAGCTTTCTTT. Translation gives CASSQNVRMNTEAFF.

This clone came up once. In DNA form, the CDR3 reads TGCGCCAGCAGCTTGGCCGTGGACTTGGCTGGGGAGCAGTACTTC. As protein: CASSLAVDLAGEQYF. The chain joins TRBV5-1 to TRBJ2-7; a weak D match, TRBD2 (5 bases). The CDR3 spans 15 residues. Trimming removed 0 bases from V and 7 bases from J, with 17 bases in between. Per the germline V gene, CDR1 is SGHRS and CDR2 is YFSETQ.

The CDR3 is CAIKKGIFTEAFF. DNA of the CDR3: TGTGCCATTAAAAAGGGGATTTTCACTGAAGCTTTCTTT. The chain is built from TRBV12-3 or TRBV12-4 and TRBJ1-1; D possibly corresponds to TRBD1 (5 bases). The CDR3 totals 13 residues. Trimming took off 10 bases at V and 4 bases at J, with 16 bases between the two ends.

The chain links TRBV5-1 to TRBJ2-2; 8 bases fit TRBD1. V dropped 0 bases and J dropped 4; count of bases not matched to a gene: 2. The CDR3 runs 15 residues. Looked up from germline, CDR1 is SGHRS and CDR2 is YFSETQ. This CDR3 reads CASSLGTGSTGELFF. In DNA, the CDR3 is TGCGCCAGCAGCTTGGGGACAGGGAGCACCGGGGAGCTGTTTTTT. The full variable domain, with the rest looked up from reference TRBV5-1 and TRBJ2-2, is KAGVTQTPRYLIKTRGQQVTLSCSPISGHRSVSWYQQTPGQGLQFLFEYFSETQRNKGNFPGRFSGRQFSNSRSEMNVSTLELGDSALYLCASSLGTGSTGELFFGEGSRLTVL.

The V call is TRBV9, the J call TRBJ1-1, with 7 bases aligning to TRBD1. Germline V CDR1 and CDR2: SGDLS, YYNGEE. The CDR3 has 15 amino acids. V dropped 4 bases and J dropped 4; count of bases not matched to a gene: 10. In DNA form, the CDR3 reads TGTGCCAGCAGCTCCACCGCAGGGGGTCGCACTGAAGCTTTCTTT. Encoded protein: CASSSTAGGRTEAFF.

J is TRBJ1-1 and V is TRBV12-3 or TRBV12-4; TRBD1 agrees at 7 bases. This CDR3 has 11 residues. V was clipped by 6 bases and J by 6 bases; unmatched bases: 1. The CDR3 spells CASRTGPEAFF. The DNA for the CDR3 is TGTGCCAGCAGGACAGGGCCTGAAGCTTTCTTT.

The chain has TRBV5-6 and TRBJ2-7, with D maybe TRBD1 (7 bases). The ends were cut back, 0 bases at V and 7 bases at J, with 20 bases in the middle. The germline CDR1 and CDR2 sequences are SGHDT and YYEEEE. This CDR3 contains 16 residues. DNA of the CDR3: TGTGCCAGCAGCTTGGGCCTGGAGGGGGCGTTCGGGGAGCAGTACTTC. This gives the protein CASSLGLEGAFGEQYF.